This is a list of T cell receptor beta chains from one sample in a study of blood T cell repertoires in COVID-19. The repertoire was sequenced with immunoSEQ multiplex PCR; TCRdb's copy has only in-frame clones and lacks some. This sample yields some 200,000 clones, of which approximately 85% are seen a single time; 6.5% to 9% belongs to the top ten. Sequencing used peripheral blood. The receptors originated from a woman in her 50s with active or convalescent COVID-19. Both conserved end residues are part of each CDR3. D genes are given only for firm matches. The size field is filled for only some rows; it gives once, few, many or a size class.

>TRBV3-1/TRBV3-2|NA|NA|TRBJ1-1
CASSSRGGRTEAFF
TGTGCCAGCAGCTCGCGCGGGGGGAGGACTGAAGCTTTCTTT
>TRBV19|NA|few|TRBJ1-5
CASSIDADQPQHF
TGTGCCAGTAGTATAGATGCGGATCAGCCCCAGCATTTT
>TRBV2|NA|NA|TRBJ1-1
CASQAAGWNTEAFF
TGTGCCAGCCAGGCAGCCGGTTGGAACACTGAAGCTTTCTTT
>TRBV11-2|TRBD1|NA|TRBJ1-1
CASRRSGQGGTEAFF
TGTGCCAGCAGACGGTCGGGACAGGGGGGCACTGAAGCTTTCTTT
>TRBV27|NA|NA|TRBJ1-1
CASSPRSRSEAFF
TGTGCCAGCAGTCCACGTTCCAGGTCTGAAGCTTTCTTT
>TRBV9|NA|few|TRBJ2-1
CASSVGPVSYNEQFF
TGTGCCAGCAGCGTAGGTCCAGTATCCTACAATGAGCAGTTCTTC
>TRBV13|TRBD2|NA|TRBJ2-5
CASSSGTSGGDKETQYF
TGTGCCAGCAGCTCCGGGACTAGCGGGGGGGATAAAGAGACCCAGTACTTC
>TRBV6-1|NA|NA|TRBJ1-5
CASSEGRGSQHF
TGTGCCAGCAGTGAAGGCCGCGGGTCCCAGCATTTT
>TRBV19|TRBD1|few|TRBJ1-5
CASSTTGGGQPQHF
TGTGCCAGTAGTACCACAGGGGGCGGTCAGCCCCAGCATTTT
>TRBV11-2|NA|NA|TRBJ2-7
CASSLGQGQVYEQYF
TGTGCCAGCAGCTTAGGGCAGGGGCAGGTCTACGAGCAGTACTTC
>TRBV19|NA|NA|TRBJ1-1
CASGKQDTEAFF
TGTGCCAGTGGGAAACAGGATACTGAAGCTTTCTTT
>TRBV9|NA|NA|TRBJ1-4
CASSAQQGGYEKLFF
TGTGCCAGCAGCGCCCAACAGGGAGGGTACGAAAAACTGTTTTTT
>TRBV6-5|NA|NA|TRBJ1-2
CASSTERGSYGYTF
TGTGCCAGCAGTACGGAACGAGGTAGCTATGGCTACACCTTC
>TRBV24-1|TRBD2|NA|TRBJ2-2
CAKGLAVGGELFF
TGTGCCAAAGGACTAGCGGTCGGCGGGGAGCTGTTTTTT
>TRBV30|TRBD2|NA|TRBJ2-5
CAWRTSGSETQYF
TGTGCCTGGAGGACTAGCGGGAGCGAGACCCAGTACTTC
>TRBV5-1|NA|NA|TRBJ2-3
CASSELTVGSWVTSTDTQYF
TGCGCCAGCAGCGAGCTAACGGTTGGGAGCTGGGTTACTAGCACAGATACGCAGTATTTT
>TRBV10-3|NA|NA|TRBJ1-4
CAISESTANEKLFF
TGTGCCATCAGTGAGTCAACAGCTAATGAAAAACTGTTTTTT
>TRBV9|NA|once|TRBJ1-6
CASSWDKSNSPLHF
TGTGCCAGCAGCTGGGACAAGTCTAATTCACCCCTCCACTTT
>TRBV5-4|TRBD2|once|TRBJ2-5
CASSPRTSQETQYF
TGTGCCAGCAGCCCCAGGACTAGCCAAGAGACCCAGTACTTC
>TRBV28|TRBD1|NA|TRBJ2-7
CASSLGTGLGEQYF
TGTGCCAGCAGTTTAGGGACAGGGCTGGGGGAGCAGTACTTC
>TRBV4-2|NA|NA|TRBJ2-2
CASSLGLANTGELFF
TGTGCCAGCAGCCTGGGCCTTGCGAACACCGGGGAGCTGTTTTTT
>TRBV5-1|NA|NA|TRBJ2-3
CASSLEGVDTQYF
TGCGCCAGCAGCTTGGAAGGGGTCGATACGCAGTATTTT
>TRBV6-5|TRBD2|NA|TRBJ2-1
CASSSNSGAYNEQFF
TGTGCCAGCAGTTCCAATAGCGGGGCCTACAATGAGCAGTTCTTC
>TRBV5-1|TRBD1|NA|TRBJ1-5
CASSFTGESNQPQHF
TGCGCCAGCAGCTTCACAGGGGAAAGCAATCAGCCCCAGCATTTT